The text below deals with one TCR beta chain. CDR3 length equals 13 residues. The method was immunoSEQ multiplex PCR; TCRdb's version includes in-frame clones alone and lacks a portion of them. Among nearly 110,000 clones, over 55% were seen once, and the ten largest hold roughly 0.86%. This record belongs to a study of blood T cell repertoires in COVID-19. Study in general: T cells, B-cell-depleted T cells, or PBMCs supplied cDNA or gDNA.

The chain recombines TRBV21-1 with TRBJ2-7; TRBD2 was called by the table and not checked on the DNA. TRBV21-1 is reported as a pseudogene. This sequence was found in a human donor with acute or convalescent COVID-19. The donor label of this sample is uncertain. Specimen: peripheral blood. Here the CDR3 reads CASSKVCYYEQYF. In DNA, the CDR3 is TGTGCCAGCAGCAAAGTCTGTTACTACGAGCAGTACTTC.